This paragraph covers one TCR beta chain sequence. Its antigen is still unknown. PCR was performed using 60 Vbeta and 13 Jbeta primers. Under the authors' procedure: Unique TCR beta chains numbered approximately 80 million in a later analysis, with approximately 10 million shared. Assay used: immunoSEQ multiplex PCR; TCRdb lists only in-frame clones, some missing. V and J calls and clone size are those listed in that table; D and trimming were worked out from the DNA. The profile shows about 97,000 clones, under 85% of them singletons. This CDR3 is built from 15 residues. The V gene's germline CDR1 is SGHNT and CDR2 YYREEE (reference sequence). The trim removed 1 base at V and 2 bases at J, leaving 3 bases unmatched. The data were taken from a study of cytomegalovirus exposure and HLA in healthy donors. Overall study results and limits: As a later analysis showed, a missense DCLRE1C variant was linked to trimming of TCR beta V- and J-genes.

The source of this sequence is a man aged 35-49 years in good health and CMV-seronegative. Sequencing was done on a sample of PBMCs. The chain has TRBV5-4 and TRBJ2-5, with 9 positions matching TRBD2. This CDR3 is CASSLPAGGQETQYF. CDR3 nucleotide sequence: TGTGCCAGCAGCTTGCCAGCGGGGGGACAAGAGACCCAGTACTTC.